These 26 T cell receptor beta chains were all obtained from the same sample, sequenced in a study of blood T cell repertoires in COVID-19. Assay used: immunoSEQ multiplex PCR; TCRdb lists only in-frame clones, some missing. Among 150,000 to 200,000 clones listed, roughly 82% were seen once. The sample taken for sequencing was peripheral blood. These receptors were collected from a woman in her 70s with acute or convalescent COVID-19.

This chain uses TRBV6-5 with TRBJ2-1; D possibly corresponds to TRBD1 (6 bases). This CDR3 is 15 amino acids long. V was trimmed by 2 bases and J by 7 bases, leaving 15 bases between them. Germline CDR1 is MNHEY and CDR2 is SVGAGI. In DNA, the CDR3 is TGTGCCAGCAGTTACCCGAATCCTCAGGGGAATGAGCAGTTCTTC. Translating gives CASSYPNPQGNEQFF.

The V call is TRBV7-2, the J call TRBJ2-1; TRBD2 aligns across 8 bases. J gave up 7 bases and V 3 bases, and 5 bases lay outside the gene matches. This CDR3 spans 14 amino acids. CDR1 is SGHTA and CDR2 is FQGNSA in the germline V gene. CDR3 loop: CASSLSGGPNEQFF. Written as DNA, the CDR3 is TGTGCCAGCAGCTTGTCGGGGGGGCCGAATGAGCAGTTCTTC.

This chain uses TRBV11-2 with TRBJ1-1; TRBD1 aligns across 9 bases. The CDR3 covers 17 residues. The junction had 15 bases not matched to a gene; V was cut back by 5 bases and J by 5 bases. Germline-derived CDR1 and CDR2 are SGHAT and FQNNGV. DNA of the CDR3: TGTGCCAGCAGCCGACCCTCAGGACAGGGGCGCCGAACTGAAGCTTTCTTT. It translates to CASSRPSGQGRRTEAFF. Full variable domain (outside the CDR3, taken from reference TRBV11-2 and TRBJ1-1): EAGVAQSPRYKIIEKRQSVAFWCNPISGHATLYWYQQILGQGPKLLIQFQNNGVVDDSQLPKDRFSAERLKGVDSTLKIQPAKLEDSAVYLCASSRPSGQGRRTEAFFGQGTRLTVV.

In its sample, this clone was seen a few times. The chain uses TRBV2 and TRBJ1-1; a weak D match, TRBD1 (5 bases). This CDR3 is built from 13 residues. Germline V CDR1 and CDR2: SNHLY, FYNNEI. Between the trimmed V and J ends, which lost 9 bases and 0 bases, there was a span of 11 bases. The chain's CDR3 is CARRTDMNTEAFF. The CDR3 region has the DNA TGTGCCAGAAGGACGGACATGAACACTGAAGCTTTCTTT.

The CDR3: CASSRVNTEAFF. CDR3 DNA sequence: TGTGCCAGTAGTAGAGTGAACACTGAAGCTTTCTTT. V is TRBV19 and J is TRBJ1-1; D unclear. CDR1 is LNHDA and CDR2 is SQIVND in the germline V gene (reference sequence). The V end lost 4 bases, the J end lost 0 bases, and 3 bases lay between the germline ends. The CDR3 runs to 12 residues. The variable domain in full, with the rest retrieved from reference TRBV19 and TRBJ1-1, is DGGITQSPKYLFRKEGQNVTLSCEQNLNHDAMYWYRQDPGQGLRLIYYSQIVNDFQKGDIAEGYSVSREKKESFPLTVTSAQKNPTAFYLCASSRVNTEAFFGQGTRLTVV.

The chain links TRBV3-1 (or the pseudogene TRBV3-2) to TRBJ1-1; D is uncertain. Germline values: CDR1 LGHDT, CDR2 YNNKEL (reference sequence). The V end was cut by 4 bases, the J end by 0 bases, with 12 bases between. The CDR3 runs to 15 residues. CDR3 in amino acids: CASSPPGNMNTEAFF. CDR3 in DNA: TGTGCCAGCAGCCCCCCCGGGAACATGAACACTGAAGCTTTCTTT.

The chain employs TRBV9 and TRBJ2-1; 8 bases are shared with TRBD2. Germline V lookup: CDR1 SGDLS, CDR2 YYNGEE. The CDR3 covers 18 residues. Unmatched junction bases numbered 20, after V lost 4 bases and J lost 8 bases. The CDR3: CASSSSTREGRGSDEQFF. As DNA, the CDR3 is TGTGCCAGCAGCAGTAGTACTCGGGAGGGGAGAGGTTCGGATGAGCAGTTCTTC.

This clone is a singleton in its sample. The chain uses TRBV2 and TRBJ1-2; D gene uncertain. The CDR3 is 12 amino acids. Germline CDR1 SNHLY, CDR2 FYNNEI. Trimming removed 3 bases at V and 8 bases at J, with 10 bases between. CDR3 in DNA: TGTGCCAGCAGTGAGCAGGCCCGCGGCTACACCTTC. Translation gives CASSEQARGYTF.

The chain recombines TRBV3-1 (or the pseudogene TRBV3-2) with TRBJ2-1; the D gene is possibly TRBD2 (5 bases). V dropped 0 bases and J dropped 3 bases, with 6 bases sitting between them. The CDR3 covers 14 residues. Germline CDR1 reads LGHDT; CDR2 reads YNNKEL (reference sequence). CDR3 region: CASSQDEGYNEQFF. The DNA for the CDR3 is TGTGCCAGCAGCCAAGATGAGGGCTACAATGAGCAGTTCTTC.

The chain has TRBV4-1 and TRBJ1-5; 10 nucleotides match TRBD1. The junction had 14 bases not matched to a gene; V was cut back by 0 bases and J by 6 bases. The length of the CDR3 is 19 residues. Germline CDR1 is MGHRA and CDR2 is YSYEKL. CDR3 region: CASSQDIDRGQGNPQPQHF. CDR3 nucleotide sequence: TGCGCCAGCAGCCAAGATATCGATCGGGGACAGGGGAATCCTCAGCCCCAGCATTTT.

In this sample, this clone turned up once. The V gene is TRBV20-1, the J gene TRBJ2-4, with D possibly TRBD1 on 6 matching bases. Between the trimmed V and J ends, which lost 3 bases and 0 bases, there was a span of 18 bases. Germline V CDR1 and CDR2: DFQATT, SNEGSKA (reference sequence). The CDR3 spans 17 residues. CDR3 DNA sequence: TGCAGTGCTAGTAGCGTCGCAGGGGACCTAGCCAAAAACATTCAGTACTTC. Translation gives CSASSVAGDLAKNIQYF.

This chain uses TRBV10-3 with TRBJ1-1; 10 bases agree with TRBD1. The CDR3 sequence is 14 residues long. The ends lost 6 bases at V and 1 base at J; junction bases unmatched: 2. Germline V CDR1 and CDR2: ENHRY, SYGVKD. CDR3 sequence: CAIRGTGENTEAFF. The CDR3 nucleotides are TGTGCCATCAGGGGGACAGGGGAGAACACTGAAGCTTTCTTT.

The V call is TRBV5-1, the J call TRBJ2-1; tentative D call: TRBD2 (5 bases). Germline-derived CDR1 and CDR2 are SGHRS and YFSETQ. The CDR3 has 16 residues. The V end was cut by 0 bases, the J end by 4 bases, with 14 bases between. CDR3 in amino acids: CASSLDPVGGYNEQFF. The CDR3 nucleotides are TGCGCCAGCAGCTTGGATCCGGTAGGAGGTTACAATGAGCAGTTCTTC.

The chain employs TRBV30 and TRBJ2-7; D might be TRBD1 (5 bases). Between the trimmed V and J ends, which lost 3 bases and 1 base, there was a span of 7 bases. Germline V gene sequence: CDR1 GTSNPN, CDR2 SVGIG (reference sequence). The CDR3 is 12 residues long. CDR3 in DNA: TGTGCCTGGAGCGACAGTTCCTACGAGCAGTACTTC. Translating it yields CAWSDSSYEQYF.

The chain is built from TRBV19 and TRBJ2-1; 8 bases are a match to TRBD2. This CDR3 is 14 amino acids long. J lost 2 bases, V lost 7 bases, and 4 bases had no gene match. Germline values: CDR1 LNHDA, CDR2 SQIVND (reference sequence). CDR3 in amino acids: CASKSGGPYNEQFF. CDR3 DNA: TGTGCCAGTAAGAGCGGGGGCCCCTACAATGAGCAGTTCTTC.

The V and J genes are TRBV4-3 and TRBJ1-2; TRBD1 aligns across 10 bases. CDR3 length: 15 residues. CDR1 is LGHNA, CDR2 YSLEER, per germline. Trimming cost V 4 bases and J 4 bases; bases outside gene matches: 6. This CDR3 reads CASSPGQGGAYGYTF. CDR3 nucleotide sequence: TGCGCCAGCAGCCCTGGACAGGGGGGGGCCTATGGCTACACCTTC.

The J gene is TRBJ2-3, the V gene TRBV4-1; 13 bases line up with TRBD2. V shed 6 bases and J 3 bases; nucleotides not matched to a gene: 6. Germline V CDR1 and CDR2: MGHRA, YSYEKL. The CDR3 has 16 amino acids. This CDR3 reads CASRLTSGGLTDTQYF. The CDR3 DNA reads TGCGCCAGCAGGCTGACTAGCGGGGGGCTGACAGATACGCAGTATTTT.

This clone was picked up a small number of times. This chain joins TRBV19 and TRBJ1-5; D is undetermined. The ends were cut back, 2 bases at V and 0 bases at J, with 5 bases in the middle. The germline V gene encodes CDR1 LNHDA and CDR2 SQIVND (reference sequence). This CDR3 spans 14 amino acids. The CDR3 DNA follows: TGTGCCAGTAGTATACTTTATAGCAATCAGCCCCAGCATTTT. It yields the protein CASSILYSNQPQHF.

The rearrangement links TRBV6-6 to TRBJ2-1; 8 bases fit TRBD2. V was pared by 2 bases and J by 7 bases, with 7 bases of the junction left unmatched. From germline, CDR1 is MNHNY and CDR2 SVGAGI (reference sequence). The CDR3 consists of 15 residues. CDR3 nucleotides: TGTGCCAGCAGTTACCGGGGGGGGGCCGGGAATGAGCAGTTCTTC. Residues: CASSYRGGAGNEQFF.

This chain joins TRBV19 and TRBJ1-5; 8 nucleotides align to TRBD1. J lost 6 bases, V lost 2 bases, and 6 bases had no gene match. From germline, CDR1 is LNHDA and CDR2 SQIVND (reference sequence). The CDR3 spans 15 residues. CDR3 amino acids: CASSITATGGQPQHF. The CDR3, as DNA: TGTGCCAGTAGTATAACGGCTACAGGGGGTCAGCCCCAGCATTTT. Using reference TRBV19 and TRBJ1-5 for the parts outside the CDR3, the full variable domain is DGGITQSPKYLFRKEGQNVTLSCEQNLNHDAMYWYRQDPGQGLRLIYYSQIVNDFQKGDIAEGYSVSREKKESFPLTVTSAQKNPTAFYLCASSITATGGQPQHFGDGTRLSIL.

The chain has TRBV11-2 and TRBJ2-7; 7 bases map to TRBD1. From germline, CDR1 is SGHAT and CDR2 FQNNGV. This CDR3 contains 16 residues. The junction had 11 bases not matched to a gene; V was cut back by 1 base and J by 5 bases. The CDR3 loop reads CASSLGLQGVLNEQYF. CDR3 bases: TGTGCCAGCAGCTTAGGGCTGCAGGGGGTTCTCAACGAGCAGTACTTC.

The rearrangement links TRBV3-1 (or the pseudogene TRBV3-2) to TRBJ2-2; a possible D gene is TRBD2 (5 bases). The V gene's germline CDR1 is LGHDT and CDR2 YNNKEL (reference sequence). CDR3 size: 13 residues. Trimming shortened V by 3 bases and J by 6 bases, and 8 bases separated the two germline ends. The CDR3 protein is CASSHTRAGELFF. The CDR3 DNA reads as TGTGCCAGCAGCCATACTAGGGCCGGGGAGCTGTTTTTT.

The chain employs TRBV28 and TRBJ2-4; 14 bases fit TRBD2. Germline CDR1 is MDHEN and CDR2 is SYDVKM. Trimming cost V 5 bases and J 0 bases; bases outside gene matches: 6. The length of the CDR3 is 18 residues. DNA of the CDR3: TGTGCCAGCAGTCCGGGACTAGCGGGGGTCTTAGCCAAAAACATTCAGTACTTC. Translating gives CASSPGLAGVLAKNIQYF.

The J gene is TRBJ1-1, the V gene TRBV29-1, with 9 nucleotides matching TRBD1. This CDR3 is 13 amino acids long. The V gene's germline CDR1 is SQVTM and CDR2 ANQGSEA. The J segment lost 4 bases and the V segment lost 6 bases, leaving 6 bases of the junction unmatched. The DNA of the CDR3 is TGCAGCGTAGGGACAGGGTCTGGCACTGAAGCTTTCTTT. This translates into CSVGTGSGTEAFF.

This clone was seen just once. The V call is TRBV24-1, the J call TRBJ1-5; D perhaps matches TRBD1 (5 bases). Germline V lookup: CDR1 KGHDR, CDR2 SFDVKD. The CDR3 is made up of 14 amino acids. V was cut by 5 bases and J by 5 bases, with 12 bases left in between. The CDR3 coding sequence is TGTGCCACCAGTGTTGCGGGGCCGGATCAGCCCCAGCATTTT. Translation gives CATSVAGPDQPQHF.

This clone was observed once. The rearrangement uses TRBV5-1 and TRBJ1-2, with TRBD1 matching 11 bases. From germline, CDR1 is SGHRS and CDR2 YFSETQ. The CDR3 is made up of 16 amino acids. V was pared by 0 bases and J by 6 bases, with 7 bases of the junction left unmatched. The CDR3 loop is CASSLARTGGVDGYTF. In DNA, the CDR3 is TGCGCCAGCAGCTTGGCGCGGACAGGGGGCGTAGATGGCTACACCTTC.